This TCR beta chain originates from a study of T cell responses to AZD1222 COVID-19 vaccine. Broader study findings: As reported, nearly half of all spike-specific TCRs target variant regions that are unmutated. The donor group comprised mostly white British people and more females; the analysis possibly underestimated clonal diversity. Recipients of two AZD1222 doses showed rising Spike-specific TCR breadth and depth. Seropositivity was recorded at baseline in only 6 or 7 AZD1222 recipients.

This clone came up once. Its antigen is not identified. The method was immunoSEQ multiplex PCR; TCRdb's version includes in-frame clones alone and lacks a portion of them. The sample lists under 200,000 clones, 70% to 90% occurring once. This CDR3 contains 13 residues. Trimming removed 7 bases at V and 6 bases at J, with 16 bases between. Germline CDR1 and CDR2: SNHLY and FYNNEI. The TCR was taken from an adult who received the AZD1222 COVID-19 vaccine. The specimen was peripheral blood, collected 28 days after the second AZD1222 dose. The V call is TRBV2, the J call TRBJ2-7; either TRBD1 or TRBD2 may fit D (6 bases each). The CDR3 DNA reads as TGTGCCAGCACCCCGGAGGGGGGCGGCGAGCAGTACTTC. Its protein product is CASTPEGGGEQYF.